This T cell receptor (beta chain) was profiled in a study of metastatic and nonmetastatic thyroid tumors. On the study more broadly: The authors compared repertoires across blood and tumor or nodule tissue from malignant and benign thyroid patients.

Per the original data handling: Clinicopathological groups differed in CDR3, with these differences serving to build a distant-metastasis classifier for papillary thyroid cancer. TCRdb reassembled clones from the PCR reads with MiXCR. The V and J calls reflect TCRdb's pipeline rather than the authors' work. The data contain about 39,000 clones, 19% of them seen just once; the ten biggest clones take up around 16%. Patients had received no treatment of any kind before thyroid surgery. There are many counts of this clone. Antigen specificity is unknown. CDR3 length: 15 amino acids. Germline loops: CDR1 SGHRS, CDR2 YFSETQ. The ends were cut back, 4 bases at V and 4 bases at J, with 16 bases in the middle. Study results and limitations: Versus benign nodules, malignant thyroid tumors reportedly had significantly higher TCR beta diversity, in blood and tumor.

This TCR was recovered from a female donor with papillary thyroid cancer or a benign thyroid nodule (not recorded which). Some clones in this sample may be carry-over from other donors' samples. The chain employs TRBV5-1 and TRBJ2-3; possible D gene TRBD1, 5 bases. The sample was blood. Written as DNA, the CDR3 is TGCGCCAGCAGCCGCCGTGGGGCCAGCGCAGATACGCAGTATTTT. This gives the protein CASSRRGASADTQYF.